This T cell receptor (beta chain) was sequenced for a study of T cell responses to AZD1222 COVID-19 vaccine. The CDR3 is 13 residues long. V was clipped by 9 bases and J by 6 bases, with 17 bases between them. CDR1 and CDR2 from the germline V gene are LNHDA and SQIVND (reference sequence). Doses given second, at about 4 or about 12 weeks, were pooled. General study results and limits: The study sampled repertoires only after the peak T cell response. Close to half of all spike-specific TCRs reportedly target regions of the variants that are unmutated. A rise in Spike-specific TCR breadth and depth followed two AZD1222 doses.

Sequencing was performed with immunoSEQ multiplex PCR; in TCRdb, only in-frame clones are kept and a portion is missing. Of 80,000 or so clones in the sample, 75% to 95% were seen once. In regard to this clone: Its antigen is as yet unknown.

The clonotype was recovered from an adult who received the AZD1222 COVID-19 vaccine. The sequenced sample was peripheral blood, obtained 28 days after the second AZD1222 dose. The chain combines TRBV19 with TRBJ1-2; possible D gene TRBD1, 5 bases. In DNA form, the CDR3 reads TGTGCCAGCCATCCGGCGGGGGGTGATGGCTACACCTTC. Protein sequence: CASHPAGGDGYTF.